These 31 T cell receptor beta chains came from one sample sequenced in a study of blood T cell repertoires in COVID-19. Using immunoSEQ multiplex PCR, the repertoire was profiled, and TCRdb retains in-frame clones only, with some absent. Of 400,000 to 450,000 clones listed, approximately 90% are singletons. The sequencing input was PBMCs or T cells enriched from blood (not recorded which). All receptors derive from a man aged 25-45 years who had recovered from COVID-19.

The rearrangement joins TRBV2 to TRBJ2-5, with 9 bases identical to TRBD1. Germline trimming cut 6 bases from V and 2 bases from J; bases unmatched to any gene: 7. Germline CDR1 is SNHLY and CDR2 is FYNNEI. CDR3 length: 15 amino acids. In DNA, the CDR3 is TGTGCCAGCAGCACCAACAGGGGGCCGCAAGAGACCCAGTACTTC. The encoded protein is CASSTNRGPQETQYF.

About this clone itself: Distinct nucleotide sequences in the sample also encode this CDR3. The V and J genes are TRBV19 and TRBJ2-7, with 7 bases identical to TRBD1. The CDR3 spans 14 residues. Germline V gene lookup returns CDR1 LNHDA and CDR2 SQIVND (reference sequence). Trimming removed 3 bases from V and 2 bases from J; junction bases left unmatched: 4. The CDR3 sequence is CASSIGTGAYEQYF. CDR3 sequence (DNA): TGTGCCAGTAGTATTGGAACAGGGGCCTACGAGCAGTACTTC.

V and J are TRBV30 and TRBJ2-7, with TRBD2 as a possible D gene (6 bases). The CDR3 has 13 residues. Trimming took 3 bases from V and 2 from J, leaving 11 bases between them. The germline V gene encodes CDR1 GTSNPN and CDR2 SVGIG (reference sequence). CDR3 bases: TGTGCCTGGAGGTCCGCGGGAACCTACGAGCAGTACTTC. Amino acid sequence: CAWRSAGTYEQYF.

The V gene is TRBV6-5, the J gene TRBJ1-1; D call uncertain. This CDR3 spans 13 amino acids. Trimming took 10 bases from V and 1 from J, leaving 13 bases between them. Per germline, CDR1 MNHEY and CDR2 SVGAGI. The chain's CDR3 is CATRVGRNTEAFF. DNA for the CDR3: TGTGCCACACGGGTAGGCCGGAACACTGAAGCTTTCTTT.

The V and J genes are TRBV11-2 and TRBJ1-2; D remains ambiguous. The V gene lost 5 bases and the J gene lost 3 bases, with 7 bases spanning the gap. Germline loops: CDR1 SGHAT, CDR2 FQNNGV. This CDR3 is built from 12 residues. DNA for the CDR3: TGTGCCAGCAGCCCCCAGGACTATGGCTACACCTTC. This sequence encodes CASSPQDYGYTF.

This chain uses TRBV19 with TRBJ1-5, with D tentatively TRBD1 (6 bases). Germline loops: CDR1 LNHDA, CDR2 SQIVND (reference sequence). The CDR3 covers 15 residues. V lost 4 bases and J lost 5, with 15 bases in between. As DNA, the CDR3 is TGTGCCAGTAGTACCCCGGACAGAGCGCATCAGCCCCAGCATTTT. Amino acids: CASSTPDRAHQPQHF. Full variable domain (remainder filled in from reference TRBV19 and TRBJ1-5): DGGITQSPKYLFRKEGQNVTLSCEQNLNHDAMYWYRQDPGQGLRLIYYSQIVNDFQKGDIAEGYSVSREKKESFPLTVTSAQKNPTAFYLCASSTPDRAHQPQHFGDGTRLSIL.

The V and J genes are TRBV10-1 and TRBJ2-1; no clear D. Germline V gene data show CDR1 as WNHNN and CDR2 as SYGVQD (reference sequence). V was shortened by 3 bases and J by 0 bases, with 12 bases between the two germline ends. The CDR3 is 16 residues long. The CDR3 DNA reads TGCGCCAGCAGTGATGCGGTGATGAGCTCCTACAATGAGCAGTTCTTC. Its translation: CASSDAVMSSYNEQFF.

V and J are TRBV27 and TRBJ1-1, with 11 positions matching TRBD1. This CDR3 has 17 amino acids. J lost 4 bases, V lost 5 bases, and 12 bases had no gene match. CDR1 MNHEY and CDR2 SMNVEV come from the germline V gene (reference sequence). The CDR3 bases are TGTGCCAGCAGTCGATCACGTCCCGGGACAGGGGGCACTGAAGCTTTCTTT. It yields the protein CASSRSRPGTGGTEAFF.

The table lists this clone with a count of one. For the CDR3, the DNA is TGTGCCTGGAGTCAGGACAGGGTGGGCACTAATGAAAAACTGTTTTTT. It codes for CAWSQDRVGTNEKLFF. The chain is built from TRBV30 and TRBJ1-4, with 8 bases that match TRBD1. This CDR3 region has 16 residues. Looked up from germline, CDR1 is GTSNPN and CDR2 is SVGIG (reference sequence). With V trimmed by 2 bases and J by 2 bases, 7 bases remained unmatched.

The chain is built from TRBV9 and TRBJ2-7, with TRBD2 matching over 8 bases. V lost 0 bases, J lost 7 bases, and 9 bases stayed unmatched. CDR1 and CDR2 (germline): SGDLS, YYNGEE. This CDR3 is built from 15 residues. The CDR3 protein is CASSVGGLASGEQYF. DNA for the CDR3: TGTGCCAGCAGCGTAGGAGGACTAGCTTCAGGGGAGCAGTACTTC.

The rearrangement links TRBV5-6 to TRBJ2-1; D gene uncertain. With 4 bases removed from V and 5 bases from J, the gap between germline ends came to 16 bases. The germline gives CDR1 SGHDT, CDR2 YYEEEE. The CDR3 runs to 15 residues. The CDR3 nucleotides read TGTGCCAGCAGCCCTGGTGGGCCCCGTAACAATGAGCAGTTCTTC. It translates to CASSPGGPRNNEQFF.

The chain recombines TRBV29-1 with TRBJ2-1, with D possibly being TRBD1 (6 bases). This CDR3 has 13 residues. Trimming pared 4 bases from V and 1 base from J, leaving 8 bases between. CDR1 is SQVTM, CDR2 ANQGSEA, per germline. CDR3 nucleotide sequence: TGCAGCGTTGGGACAGATTCCTACAATGAGCAGTTCTTC. Residues: CSVGTDSYNEQFF.

As regards this clone: Additional DNA sequences in this sample encode the identical CDR3. The chain joins TRBV5-6 to TRBJ2-3, with 7 nucleotides matching TRBD2. After removal of 4 bases from V and 0 bases from J, the junction contained 5 bases not matched to a gene. The germline V gene has CDR1 SGHDT and CDR2 YYEEEE. The CDR3 runs 15 residues. The CDR3 reads CASSPLAGSTDTQYF. The CDR3 DNA sequence: TGTGCCAGCAGCCCGTTAGCGGGTAGCACAGATACGCAGTATTTT.

A note on this clone: Relative to the germline gene, one junction end is altered; a read error may explain this. The rearrangement uses TRBV7-7 and TRBJ2-1; 9 nucleotides align to TRBD2. This CDR3 contains 16 residues. Germline V gene lookup returns CDR1 SSHAT and CDR2 FNYEAQ (reference sequence). CDR3 sequence reads: CASSLGVAGVYNEQFF. The CDR3 region has the DNA TGTGCTAGCAGCTTAGGGGTAGCGGGAGTGTACAATGAGCAGTTCTTC.

The chain combines TRBV5-4 with TRBJ2-2; 7 positions match TRBD2. This CDR3 region has 15 residues. The V and J ends lost 1 base and 4 bases, in that order; junction bases with no gene match: 4. CDR1 SGHNT and CDR2 YYREEE come from the germline V gene (reference sequence). The CDR3 nucleotides read TGTGCCAGCAGCTTGCTAGCGGAGCTCACCGGGGAGCTGTTTTTT. Protein product: CASSLLAELTGELFF.

The rearrangement joins TRBV9 to TRBJ1-1; D unresolved. V was clipped by 1 base and J by 1 base, with 5 bases between them. The germline gives CDR1 SGDLS, CDR2 YYNGEE. The CDR3 spans 13 residues. The DNA of the CDR3 is TGTGCCAGCAGCGTAATAGAGAACACTGAAGCTTTCTTT. Protein: CASSVIENTEAFF. Full variable domain (rest looked up from reference TRBV9 and TRBJ1-1): DSGVTQTPKHLITATGQRVTLRCSPRSGDLSVYWYQQSLDQGLQFLIQYYNGEERAKGNILERFSAQQFPDLHSELNLSSLELGDSALYFCASSVIENTEAFFGQGTRLTVV.

The chain couples TRBV12-3 or TRBV12-4 to TRBJ2-6; tentatively, D is TRBD2 (6 bases). V lost 11 bases, J lost 0 bases, and 8 bases lay in between. This CDR3 comprises 13 residues. The CDR3 reads CASGVSGANVLTF. In nucleotides, the CDR3 is TGTGCCTCGGGGGTCTCTGGGGCCAACGTCCTGACTTTC.

V gene TRBV10-3 combines with J gene TRBJ1-6; D might be TRBD1 (6 bases). The CDR3 totals 15 residues. Germline assignment: CDR1 ENHRY and CDR2 SYGVKD. Trimming left V 4 bases short and J 5 bases short, with 12 bases between. In nucleotides, the CDR3 is TGTGCCATCAGTGGGCGGGCAGGGGATAATTCACCCCTCCACTTT. Translated, it gives CAISGRAGDNSPLHF.

The chain uses TRBV5-4 and TRBJ1-2; the match to TRBD1 covers 9 bases. The CDR3 totals 15 residues. The V and J ends lost 1 base and 2 bases, in that order; junction bases with no gene match: 3. CDR1 SGHNT and CDR2 YYREEE come from the germline V gene (reference sequence). CDR3 residues: CASSLFGTGNYGYTF. The CDR3 region has the DNA TGTGCCAGCAGCTTGTTTGGGACAGGGAACTATGGCTACACCTTC.

The V gene is TRBV30, the J gene TRBJ2-7; D might be TRBD2 (6 bases). V dropped 1 base and J dropped 5 bases, with 15 bases sitting between them. The CDR3 is made up of 14 amino acids. Looked up from germline, CDR1 is GTSNPN and CDR2 is SVGIG (reference sequence). This chain's CDR3 is CAWSAMEGWDEQYF. In DNA form, the CDR3 reads TGTGCCTGGAGTGCGATGGAGGGGTGGGACGAGCAGTACTTC.

In the case of this clone: The same CDR3 also results from other DNA sequences found in this sample. The chain joins TRBV28 to TRBJ1-2; 8 bases match TRBD1. In germline, CDR1 is MDHEN, CDR2 SYDVKM. V lost 1 base, J lost 7 bases, and 2 bases stayed unmatched. The CDR3 runs to 13 residues. The CDR3 bases are TGTGCCAGCAGTTTATCAGGGGGCTCTGGCTACACCTTC. Translated: CASSLSGGSGYTF.

As DNA, the CDR3 is TGTGCCAGCAGGACAGGTTCTGGGGATACGCAGTATTTT. It specifies CASRTGSGDTQYF. The chain has TRBV28 and TRBJ2-3; a weak D match, TRBD1 (6 bases). Per the germline V gene, CDR1 is MDHEN and CDR2 is SYDVKM. This CDR3 comprises 13 residues. The V end was cut by 6 bases, the J end by 6 bases, with 13 bases between.

CDR3 DNA: TGTGCCAGCAGTGAGGGGGGGGAGCGGTATGAGCAGTTCTTC. Translating gives CASSEGGERYEQFF. J is TRBJ2-1 and V is TRBV25-1, with 7 bases lining up with TRBD2. The CDR3 is 14 amino acids. CDR1 and CDR2 (germline): MGHDK, SYGVNS. Germline trimming cut 3 bases from V and 8 bases from J; bases unmatched to any gene: 7.

This rearrangement joins TRBV10-3 to TRBJ2-7; 10 nucleotides agree with TRBD2. Per the germline V gene, CDR1 is ENHRY and CDR2 is SYGVKD. Trimming at V came to 4 bases and at J to 7 bases, leaving 19 bases not matched to a gene. The CDR3 has 18 residues. CDR3 amino acids: CAISASEGASGSFREQYF. The DNA of the CDR3 is TGTGCCATCAGTGCTAGCGAGGGGGCTAGCGGGAGCTTTAGAGAGCAGTACTTC.

The chain is built from TRBV5-1 and TRBJ2-7; TRBD2 matches at 15 bases. The J segment lost 6 bases and the V segment lost 4 bases, leaving 2 bases of the junction unmatched. The CDR3 sequence is 14 residues long. Germline V lookup: CDR1 SGHRS, CDR2 YFSETQ. DNA of the CDR3: TGCGCCAGCAGCGGACTAGCGGGAGGGGGCGAGCAGTACTTC. This translates into CASSGLAGGGEQYF. The variable domain in full, with the rest retrieved from reference TRBV5-1 and TRBJ2-7, is KAGVTQTPRYLIKTRGQQVTLSCSPISGHRSVSWYQQTPGQGLQFLFEYFSETQRNKGNFPGRFSGRQFSNSRSEMNVSTLELGDSALYLCASSGLAGGGEQYFGPGTRLTVT.

The CDR3 bases are TGTGCCAGCAGCACCAGGGGGCACACCGGGGAGCTGTTTTTT. Translation: CASSTRGHTGELFF. V is TRBV5-6 and J is TRBJ2-2; TRBD1 agrees at 8 bases. Per germline, CDR1 SGHDT and CDR2 YYEEEE. Trimming cost V 4 bases and J 3 bases; bases outside gene matches: 2. This CDR3 is built from 14 residues.

The CDR3 DNA is TGTGCCAGTAGCCCGACACCGTACGCAAACAATGAGCAGTTCTTC. Protein product: CASSPTPYANNEQFF. V and J are TRBV19 and TRBJ2-1; D ambiguous. Deletions cut 6 bases from V and 5 bases from J, with 17 bases between. Looked up from germline, CDR1 is LNHDA and CDR2 is SQIVND (reference sequence). The CDR3 is 15 residues long.

This chain connects TRBV4-1 to TRBJ2-7; 7 nucleotides agree with TRBD2. V shed 2 bases, J shed 5 bases, and the junction held 9 bases outside the gene matches. The length of the CDR3 is 15 residues. Germline V gene lookup returns CDR1 MGHRA and CDR2 YSYEKL. The CDR3 DNA sequence: TGCGCCAGCAGCCAAAGAGCGGGAAATTTAGACGAGCAGTACTTC. As protein: CASSQRAGNLDEQYF.

V usage is TRBV27 and J usage is TRBJ2-3, with a weak D call TRBD2 (5 bases). V lost 11 bases and J lost 4, with 19 bases in between. Looked up from germline, CDR1 is MNHEY and CDR2 is SMNVEV (reference sequence). There are 14 residues in the CDR3. Written as DNA, the CDR3 is TGTGCCTGCCGACTGGACTTCTCCTCAGATACGCAGTATTTT. As protein: CACRLDFSSDTQYF.

This clone was seen ten or more times. The genes are TRBV7-9 and TRBJ2-7; D might be TRBD2 (6 bases). Per the germline V gene, CDR1 is SEHNR and CDR2 is FQNEAQ (reference sequence). The CDR3 sequence is 13 residues long. Trimming shortened V by 5 bases and J by 7 bases, and 15 bases separated the two germline ends. In DNA, the CDR3 is TGTGCCAGCAGCATGGGGGGATATGGTGAGCAGTACTTC. This sequence encodes CASSMGGYGEQYF.

The rearrangement joins TRBV14 to TRBJ2-5; the match to TRBD2 covers 7 bases. With 3 bases clipped from V and 2 bases from J, the junction kept 15 bases outside the gene matches. Per germline, CDR1 SGHDN and CDR2 FVKESK. This CDR3 has 18 amino acids. Here the CDR3 reads CASSHWISGGRPQETQYF. In DNA form, the CDR3 reads TGTGCCAGCAGCCATTGGATCTCCGGGGGGAGACCTCAAGAGACCCAGTACTTC.